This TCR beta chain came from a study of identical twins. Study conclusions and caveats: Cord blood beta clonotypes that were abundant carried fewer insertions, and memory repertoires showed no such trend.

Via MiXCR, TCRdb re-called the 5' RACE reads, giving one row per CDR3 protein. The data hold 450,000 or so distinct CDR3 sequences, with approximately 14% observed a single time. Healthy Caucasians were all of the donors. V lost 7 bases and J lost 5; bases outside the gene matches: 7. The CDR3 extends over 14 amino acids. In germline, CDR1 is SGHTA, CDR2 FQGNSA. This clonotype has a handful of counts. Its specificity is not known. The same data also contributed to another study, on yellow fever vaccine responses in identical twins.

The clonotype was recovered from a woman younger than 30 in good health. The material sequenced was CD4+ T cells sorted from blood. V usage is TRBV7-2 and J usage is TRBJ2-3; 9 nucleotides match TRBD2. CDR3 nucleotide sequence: TGTGCCAGCAAAAGGACTAGCGAAGGAGATACGCAGTATTTT. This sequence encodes CASKRTSEGDTQYF.